The 30 T cell receptor beta chains reported below all come from one sample, sequenced in a study of cytomegalovirus exposure and HLA in healthy donors. The assay was immunoSEQ multiplex PCR, and TCRdb's table has in-frame clones only and misses some. Of more than 95,000 clones in the sample, around 86% are singletons; the top ten hold 3% to 4%. Sequenced input: PBMCs. These receptors originate from a woman younger than 35 in good health and CMV-seropositive.

The CDR3 here is CASSQETGFGANEKLFF. The CDR3 coding sequence is TGCGCCAGCAGCCAGGAAACAGGGTTTGGGGCTAATGAAAAACTGTTTTTT. The rearrangement links TRBV4-1 to TRBJ1-4, with D possibly matching TRBD1 (6 bases). V gave up 3 bases and J gave up 3 bases, with 17 bases separating them. Looked up from germline, CDR1 is MGHRA and CDR2 is YSYEKL. The CDR3 is 17 amino acids.

This clone was detected ten times or more. J is TRBJ2-2 and V is TRBV15; possibly TRBD1 for D (5 bases). V lost 3 bases to trimming and J lost 6 bases, with 5 bases between them. CDR1 LNHNV and CDR2 YYDKDF come from the germline V gene (reference sequence). The CDR3 spans 12 residues. The CDR3 bases are TGTGCCACCAGCAGCAGGGCCGGGGAGCTGTTTTTT. Translating gives CATSSRAGELFF.

This rearrangement joins TRBV2 to TRBJ2-1; D not resolved. CDR1 SNHLY and CDR2 FYNNEI come from the germline V gene. The CDR3 has 14 residues. The V end was cut by 7 bases, the J end by 0 bases, with 10 bases between. The CDR3 DNA reads TGTGCCAGCATACGAGCGAGCTCCTACAATGAGCAGTTCTTC. This translates into CASIRASSYNEQFF.

V and J are TRBV9 and TRBJ1-2; tentative D call: TRBD1 (5 bases). CDR3 length: 13 residues. Germline CDR1 is SGDLS and CDR2 is YYNGEE. The V and J ends lost 0 bases and 2 bases respectively, with 5 bases between them. The CDR3 region is CASSVGTNYGYTF. The CDR3 DNA reads as TGTGCCAGCAGCGTAGGGACAAACTATGGCTACACCTTC.

The J gene is TRBJ2-4, the V gene TRBV11-3; 12 positions match TRBD2. Germline V gene data show CDR1 as SGHNT and CDR2 as YENEEA. Germline trimming cut 5 bases from V and 8 bases from J; bases unmatched to any gene: 4. The CDR3 contains 14 residues. Here the CDR3 reads CASSPLAGGHIQYF. In DNA form, the CDR3 reads TGTGCCAGCAGCCCCCTAGCGGGAGGGCACATTCAGTACTTC.

This clone was detected only a few times. The gene calls are TRBV11-2 and TRBJ1-6; maybe TRBD1 (6 bases). V was pared by 1 base and J by 8 bases, with 12 bases between. The CDR3 has 15 residues. Germline CDR1 is SGHAT and CDR2 is FQNNGV. The CDR3 DNA is TGTGCCAGCAGCTTAGGCTCAGGGGACCATTCACCCCTCCACTTT. Its translation is CASSLGSGDHSPLHF.

The V and J genes are TRBV6-5 and TRBJ2-1; a possible D gene is TRBD1 (8 bases). V was pared by 7 bases and J by 15 bases, with 19 bases between. Germline V gives CDR1 MNHEY, CDR2 SVGAGI. This CDR3 is 12 amino acids long. For the CDR3, the DNA is TGTGCCAGCAATACAGGGGGACTACCTCTGTTCTTC. Translated: CASNTGGLPLFF.

The chain combines TRBV19 with TRBJ1-2; D is perhaps TRBD1 (6 bases). This CDR3 region has 13 residues. Germline V CDR1 and CDR2: LNHDA, SQIVND (reference sequence). With 9 bases removed from V and 1 base from J, the gap between germline ends came to 12 bases. CDR3 DNA: TGTGCCAGCCAGACAGGAAATAACTATGGCTACACCTTC. Amino acid sequence: CASQTGNNYGYTF.

This chain joins TRBV9 and TRBJ2-1, with 7 bases identical to TRBD1. This CDR3 has 16 residues. With V trimmed by 2 bases and J by 0 bases, 5 bases remained unmatched. Per the germline V gene, CDR1 is SGDLS and CDR2 is YYNGEE. CDR3 amino acids: CASSVGQSSSYNEQFF. The CDR3 nucleotides read TGTGCCAGCAGCGTGGGACAGTCGAGCTCCTACAATGAGCAGTTCTTC.

The chain is built from TRBV27 and TRBJ2-3, with D perhaps matching TRBD2 (6 bases). The CDR3 loop spans 13 amino acids. V gave up 4 bases and J gave up 7 bases, with 12 bases separating them. The V gene's germline CDR1 is MNHEY and CDR2 SMNVEV (reference sequence). The CDR3 DNA is TGTGCCAGCAGTTCTGGAGGGTCTCATACGCAGTATTTT. Translation: CASSSGGSHTQYF.

The chain carries TRBV10-2 and TRBJ1-5; no clear D. Deletions cut 4 bases from V and 5 bases from J, with 6 bases between. This CDR3 spans 12 amino acids. Germline V CDR1 and CDR2: WSHSY, SAAADI. CDR3 coding DNA: TGCGCCAGCAGTGCCCCTGATCAGCCCCAGCATTTT. Encoded protein: CASSAPDQPQHF.

The chain uses TRBV28 and TRBJ2-5; TRBD2 agrees at 11 bases. V shed 10 bases, J shed 1 base, and the junction held 8 bases outside the gene matches. The V gene's germline CDR1 is MDHEN and CDR2 SYDVKM. The CDR3 has 15 residues. CDR3 nucleotides: TGTGCCACCCTAAGGACTAGCGGGCCCCAAGAGACCCAGTACTTC. Translated: CATLRTSGPQETQYF.

J is TRBJ1-1 and V is TRBV5-6, with TRBD1 identical over 7 bases. CDR1 is SGHDT, CDR2 YYEEEE, per germline. This CDR3 contains 14 residues. The ends lost 3 bases at V and 5 bases at J; junction bases unmatched: 7. Written as DNA, the CDR3 is TGTGCCAGCAGCTCCACAGGGGATGCGACTGAAGCTTTCTTT. Its protein is CASSSTGDATEAFF.

The rearrangement links TRBV5-6 to TRBJ2-3, with TRBD1 matching over 8 bases. Per the germline V gene, CDR1 is SGHDT and CDR2 is YYEEEE. Trimming removed 4 bases from V and 2 bases from J; junction bases left unmatched: 15. This CDR3 has 18 amino acids. The CDR3 protein is CASSQKPSDRVYTDTQYF. Written as DNA, the CDR3 is TGTGCCAGCAGCCAGAAACCCTCGGACAGGGTCTACACAGATACGCAGTATTTT.

The chain has TRBV2 and TRBJ1-1; D gene ambiguous. Looked up from germline, CDR1 is SNHLY and CDR2 is FYNNEI. V lost 8 bases and J 5 bases, leaving 12 bases between the germline ends. The CDR3 consists of 12 residues. The CDR3 loop reads CASSLEKTEAFF. CDR3 nucleotide sequence: TGTGCCAGCTCTCTAGAAAAGACTGAAGCTTTCTTT.

V gene TRBV10-2 combines with J gene TRBJ2-3; D unclear. The CDR3 length is 15 residues. V was cut by 4 bases and J by 2 bases, with 13 bases left in between. Germline assignment: CDR1 WSHSY and CDR2 SAAADI. The CDR3 loop reads CASSVFGFDTDTQYF. DNA of the CDR3: TGCGCCAGCAGTGTGTTTGGCTTTGACACAGATACGCAGTATTTT.

CDR3 in amino acids: CASSPWTGGYEQFF. The CDR3 DNA reads as TGTGCCAGCAGCCCTTGGACAGGGGGCTATGAGCAGTTCTTC. V usage is TRBV9 and J usage is TRBJ2-1; 11 nucleotides agree with TRBD1. CDR3 length: 14 amino acids. Germline V CDR1 and CDR2: SGDLS, YYNGEE. V was pared by 4 bases and J by 8 bases, with 5 bases of the junction left unmatched.

V and J are TRBV5-1 and TRBJ2-1; 7 positions agree with TRBD2. J was trimmed by 7 bases and V by 4 bases; bases with no gene match: 8. CDR1 and CDR2 (germline): SGHRS, YFSETQ. The CDR3 length is 14 residues. The CDR3 loop reads CASSPLGAGNEQFF. The CDR3 nucleotides read TGCGCCAGCAGCCCGCTAGGAGCGGGAAATGAGCAGTTCTTC.

This chain uses TRBV29-1 with TRBJ2-5; a possible D gene is TRBD2 (5 bases). The CDR3 totals 17 residues. Germline V gene data show CDR1 as SQVTM and CDR2 as ANQGSEA. V was trimmed by 0 bases and J by 5 bases, leaving 22 bases between them. The CDR3 protein is CSVEELREGHPQETQYF. CDR3 sequence (DNA): TGCAGCGTTGAAGAACTAAGAGAGGGCCACCCTCAGGAGACCCAGTACTTC.

This chain uses TRBV11-3 with TRBJ1-1, with TRBD1 matching over 8 bases. Per the germline V gene, CDR1 is SGHNT and CDR2 is YENEEA. V lost 5 bases to trimming and J lost 5 bases; unmatched junction nucleotides: 16. The CDR3 is made up of 17 amino acids. This chain's CDR3 is CASSPLGRGPGETEAFF. The CDR3 DNA reads as TGTGCCAGCAGCCCCCTGGGCAGGGGGCCCGGGGAGACTGAAGCTTTCTTT.

CDR3 DNA: TGCAGCGCTTCCAGGGGGTTGGATACCGGGGAGCTGTTTTTT. This gives the protein CSASRGLDTGELFF. The chain joins TRBV29-1 to TRBJ2-2, with 7 bases fitting TRBD1. CDR1 is SQVTM, CDR2 ANQGSEA, per germline. The CDR3 extends over 14 amino acids. After removal of 7 bases from V and 5 bases from J, the junction contained 10 bases not matched to a gene.

The rearrangement uses TRBV29-1 and TRBJ1-1; D is possibly TRBD1 (5 bases). V gave up 4 bases and J gave up 1 base, with 10 bases separating them. Germline-derived CDR1 and CDR2 are SQVTM and ANQGSEA. The CDR3 runs 13 residues. CDR3 protein: CSVARTPNTEAFF. CDR3 sequence (DNA): TGCAGCGTTGCCCGGACACCGAACACTGAAGCTTTCTTT.

The gene calls are TRBV6-5 and TRBJ2-7; 10 bases are a match to TRBD1. This CDR3 comprises 14 residues. V dropped 2 bases and J dropped 7; count of bases not matched to a gene: 5. Germline-derived CDR1 and CDR2 are MNHEY and SVGAGI. The CDR3 loop is CASSYGTGVGEQYF. CDR3 DNA: TGTGCCAGCAGTTACGGGACAGGGGTGGGGGAGCAGTACTTC.

The gene calls are TRBV15 and TRBJ2-2; D gene unclear. Germline-derived CDR1 and CDR2 are LNHNV and YYDKDF (reference sequence). V lost 4 bases to trimming and J lost 1 base, with 7 bases between them. There are 14 residues in the CDR3. The CDR3 bases are TGTGCCACCAGCAAACTAAAGAACACCGGGGAGCTGTTTTTT. Translating gives CATSKLKNTGELFF.

This sequence joins TRBV5-6 and TRBJ1-2; D perhaps matches TRBD1 (6 bases). The V end was cut by 3 bases, the J end by 5 bases, with 23 bases between. Per the germline V gene, CDR1 is SGHDT and CDR2 is YYEEEE. The CDR3 sequence is 17 residues long. The CDR3 here is CASSSTGQDEFGYGYTF. CDR3 coding DNA: TGTGCCAGCAGCTCGACAGGTCAGGATGAGTTCGGGTATGGCTACACCTTC.

This clone was seen only a few times. The rearrangement uses TRBV7-8 and TRBJ1-6; 9 bases map to TRBD1. The germline CDR1 and CDR2 sequences are SGHVS and FQNEAQ. With V trimmed by 6 bases and J by 8 bases, 2 bases remained unmatched. The CDR3 has 13 residues. CDR3 sequence (DNA): TGTGCCAGCAGTCGACAGGGGGATTCACCCCTCCACTTT. Protein sequence: CASSRQGDSPLHF.

This sequence joins TRBV28 and TRBJ1-6, with 7 bases fitting TRBD1. CDR3 size: 13 residues. Trimming cost V 10 bases and J 7 bases; bases outside gene matches: 7. CDR1 is MDHEN, CDR2 SYDVKM, per germline. As DNA, the CDR3 is TGTGCCATCGCCGGGACAGCGAATTCACCCCTCCACTTT. Its protein product is CAIAGTANSPLHF.

The chain couples TRBV25-1 to TRBJ2-3; D is unresolved. V lost 1 base, J lost 3 bases, and 11 bases lay in between. CDR1 and CDR2 (germline): MGHDK, SYGVNS. The CDR3 contains 15 residues. As DNA, the CDR3 is TGTGCCAGCAGTGAATTGAAGGTCAGGACAGATACGCAGTATTTT. Translated, it gives CASSELKVRTDTQYF. The full variable domain, with the rest looked up from reference TRBV25-1 and TRBJ2-3, is EADIYQTPRYLVIGTGKKITLECSQTMGHDKMYWYQQDPGMELHLIHYSYGVNSTEKGDLSSESTVSRIRTEHFPLTLESARPSHTSQYLCASSELKVRTDTQYFGPGTRLTVL.

This chain links TRBV7-9 with TRBJ1-1; perhaps TRBD1 as D (5 bases). This CDR3 has 14 residues. Trimming shortened V by 5 bases and J by 6 bases, and 16 bases separated the two germline ends. Looked up from germline, CDR1 is SEHNR and CDR2 is FQNEAQ (reference sequence). The CDR3 DNA follows: TGTGCCAGCAGCCGTTCGGGGGTATGGGCTGAAGCTTTCTTT. It codes for CASSRSGVWAEAFF.

The chain uses TRBV28 and TRBJ2-7; TRBD2 agrees at 7 bases. The CDR3 covers 13 residues. Germline CDR1 is MDHEN and CDR2 is SYDVKM. Trimming removed 3 bases from V and 4 bases from J; junction bases left unmatched: 3. The CDR3 DNA follows: TGTGCCAGCAGTTTGGGGGGGGAGTACGAGCAGTACTTC. This codes for CASSLGGEYEQYF.